A single sample is the source of the 13 T cell receptor beta chains below, sequenced in a study of T cell responses to AZD1222 COVID-19 vaccine. The table came from immunoSEQ multiplex PCR; TCRdb's copy has only in-frame clones and leaves some out. This sample has about 110,000 clones, with more than 70% found just once. The sample in question was peripheral blood, obtained 28 days after the second AZD1222 dose. The receptors stem from an adult who received the AZD1222 COVID-19 vaccine.

Here the CDR3 reads CASSPGATNEKLFF. CDR3 bases: TGTGCCAGCAGCCCAGGGGCCACTAATGAAAAACTGTTTTTT. The chain carries TRBV7-9 and TRBJ1-4, with a tentative D call TRBD1 (6 bases). Germline values: CDR1 SEHNR, CDR2 FQNEAQ (reference sequence). The V and J ends lost 5 bases and 2 bases respectively, with 9 bases between them. The CDR3 has 14 residues.

The rearrangement joins TRBV12-3 or TRBV12-4 to TRBJ1-4; D unclear. The CDR3 totals 11 residues. Trimming pared 10 bases from V and 10 bases from J, leaving 13 bases between. CDR3 in amino acids: CATAVRGKLFF. For the CDR3, the DNA is TGTGCCACTGCCGTCCGGGGAAAACTGTTTTTT.

The V call is TRBV10-3, the J call TRBJ1-5; D unresolved. Germline V gives CDR1 ENHRY, CDR2 SYGVKD. CDR3 length: 13 residues. Trimming removed 3 bases from V and 5 bases from J, with 8 bases in between. Here the CDR3 reads CAISDGVDQPQHF. CDR3 sequence (DNA): TGTGCCATCAGTGATGGTGTCGATCAGCCCCAGCATTTT.

This chain uses TRBV28 with TRBJ2-2, with D perhaps given as TRBD1 or TRBD2 (6 bases each). V was clipped by 5 bases and J by 1 base, with 23 bases between them. This CDR3 has 19 residues. Germline V gene lookup returns CDR1 MDHEN and CDR2 SYDVKM. The DNA for the CDR3 is TGTGCCAGCAGTCCCGTCCCCGGGGGCGGCAGAAAGAACACCGGGGAGCTGTTTTTT. Encoded protein: CASSPVPGGGRKNTGELFF.

The chain recombines TRBV5-5 with TRBJ1-1; a possible D gene is TRBD1 (6 bases). The CDR3 length is 14 residues. Trimming took 4 bases from V and 4 from J, leaving 14 bases between them. Looked up from germline, CDR1 is SGHKS and CDR2 is YYEKEE (reference sequence). CDR3 sequence reads: CASSRRTAVTEAFF. The CDR3 bases are TGTGCCAGCAGCCGCCGGACAGCTGTCACTGAAGCTTTCTTT.

The chain joins TRBV5-8 to TRBJ1-4, with a weak D call TRBD1 (5 bases). The CDR3 totals 14 residues. Germline V gives CDR1 SGHTS, CDR2 YDEGEE. Trimming shortened V by 5 bases and J by 6 bases, and 14 bases separated the two germline ends. The CDR3 here is CASSSRQRDEKLFF. CDR3 DNA sequence: TGTGCCAGCAGTTCCCGACAGAGGGATGAAAAACTGTTTTTT.

This clone was found a few times. The rearrangement joins TRBV25-1 to TRBJ2-3; tentatively, D is TRBD2 (7 bases). Looked up from germline, CDR1 is MGHDK and CDR2 is SYGVNS. Trimming pared 2 bases from V and 1 base from J, leaving 16 bases between. This CDR3 is built from 17 residues. This CDR3 reads CASSEIGGGHGTDTQYF. For the CDR3, the DNA is TGTGCCAGCAGTGAAATTGGGGGGGGGCACGGCACAGATACGCAGTATTTT.

The rearrangement uses TRBV7-2 and TRBJ1-6; tentative D call: TRBD1 (6 bases). There are 14 residues in the CDR3. Germline V lookup: CDR1 SGHTA, CDR2 FQGNSA. Trimming removed 6 bases from V and 9 bases from J, with 15 bases in between. The CDR3 DNA is TGTGCCAGCAGACCCCTCGGGGGCAGTTCACCCCTCCACTTT. The encoded protein is CASRPLGGSSPLHF.

The chain links TRBV24-1 to TRBJ2-1; no reliable D call. Trimming removed 1 base at V and 6 bases at J, with 6 bases between. The CDR3 runs to 13 residues. Germline assignment: CDR1 KGHDR and CDR2 SFDVKD. The chain's CDR3 is CATSDFDVNEQFF. The CDR3 region has the DNA TGTGCCACCAGTGATTTCGACGTCAATGAGCAGTTCTTC.

This chain joins TRBV28 and TRBJ1-2; a weak D match, TRBD1 (5 bases). Germline-derived CDR1 and CDR2 are MDHEN and SYDVKM. The CDR3 extends over 17 amino acids. V was pared by 2 bases and J by 6 bases, with 22 bases between. The CDR3 nucleotides read TGTGCCAGCAGTTTAAGGCAGGGCCGCCTAGGCAACCATGGCTACACCTTC. The encoded protein is CASSLRQGRLGNHGYTF.

This sequence joins TRBV2 and TRBJ1-3; D possibly corresponds to TRBD1 (5 bases). Germline-derived CDR1 and CDR2 are SNHLY and FYNNEI. Trimming took off 3 bases at V and 10 bases at J, with 19 bases between the two ends. This CDR3 is 15 amino acids long. CDR3 nucleotide sequence: TGTGCCAGCAGTGACCAGGGCCCGAAGGCTGGGACCATATATTTT. This codes for CASSDQGPKAGTIYF.

J is TRBJ2-5 and V is TRBV2; D not certain. Deletions cut 1 base from V and 5 bases from J, with 14 bases between. Germline CDR1 reads SNHLY; CDR2 reads FYNNEI. The CDR3 is 15 amino acids. CDR3: CASSEGHLRKETQYF. In nucleotides, the CDR3 is TGTGCCAGCAGTGAAGGACATCTACGAAAGGAGACCCAGTACTTC. The whole variable domain, remainder taken from reference TRBV2 and TRBJ2-5, is EPEVTQTPSHQVTQMGQEVILRCVPISNHLYFYWYRQILGQKVEFLVSFYNNEISEKSEIFDDQFSVERPDGSNFTLKIRSTKLEDSAMYFCASSEGHLRKETQYFGPGTRLLVL.

The CDR3 DNA follows: TGTGCCAGCAGTCTTAGCAATCAGCCCCAGCATTTT. Protein sequence: CASSLSNQPQHF. This rearrangement joins TRBV2 to TRBJ1-5; no firm D call. The V end lost 5 bases, the J end lost 0 bases, and 2 bases lay between the germline ends. The CDR3 is made up of 12 amino acids. Germline V gives CDR1 SNHLY, CDR2 FYNNEI.